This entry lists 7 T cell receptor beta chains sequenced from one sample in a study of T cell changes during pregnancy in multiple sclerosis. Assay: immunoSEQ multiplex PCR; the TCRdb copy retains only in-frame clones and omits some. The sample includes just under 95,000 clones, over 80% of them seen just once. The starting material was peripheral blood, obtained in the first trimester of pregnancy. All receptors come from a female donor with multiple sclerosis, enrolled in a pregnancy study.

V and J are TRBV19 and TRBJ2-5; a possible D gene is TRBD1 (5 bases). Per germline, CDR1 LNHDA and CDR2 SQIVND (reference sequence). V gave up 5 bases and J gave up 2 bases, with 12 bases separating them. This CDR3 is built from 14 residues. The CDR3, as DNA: TGTGCCAGTAGTCTACAGGCGCCACAAGAGACCCAGTACTTC. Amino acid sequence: CASSLQAPQETQYF. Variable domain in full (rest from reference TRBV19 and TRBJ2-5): DGGITQSPKYLFRKEGQNVTLSCEQNLNHDAMYWYRQDPGQGLRLIYYSQIVNDFQKGDIAEGYSVSREKKESFPLTVTSAQKNPTAFYLCASSLQAPQETQYFGPGTRLLVL.

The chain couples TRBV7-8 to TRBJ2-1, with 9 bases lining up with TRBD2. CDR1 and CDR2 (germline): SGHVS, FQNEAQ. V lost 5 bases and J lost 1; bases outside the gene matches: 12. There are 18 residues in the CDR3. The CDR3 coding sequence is TGTGCCAGCAGCCCTATATCCGCGGGAGGGAAATCCTACAATGAGCAGTTCTTC. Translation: CASSPISAGGKSYNEQFF.

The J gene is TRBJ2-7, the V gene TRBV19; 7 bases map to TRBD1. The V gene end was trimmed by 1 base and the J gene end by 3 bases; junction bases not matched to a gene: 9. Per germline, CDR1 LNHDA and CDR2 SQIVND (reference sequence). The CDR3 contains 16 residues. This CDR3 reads CASSIATGIIGYEQYF. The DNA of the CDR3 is TGTGCCAGTAGTATAGCGACAGGGATAATTGGCTACGAGCAGTACTTC.

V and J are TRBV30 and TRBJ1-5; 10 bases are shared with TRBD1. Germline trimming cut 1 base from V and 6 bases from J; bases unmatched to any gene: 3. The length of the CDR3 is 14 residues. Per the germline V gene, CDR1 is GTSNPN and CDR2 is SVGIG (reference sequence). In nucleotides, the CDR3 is TGTGCCTGGAGTGCCGGGACAGGGGCTCAGCCCCAGCATTTT. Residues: CAWSAGTGAQPQHF.

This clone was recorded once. In nucleotides, the CDR3 is TGTGCCAGCAGTTCGCCCGGGACAGGGGGCGAGCAGTACTTC. Its translation is CASSSPGTGGEQYF. The gene calls are TRBV28 and TRBJ2-7, with 11 nucleotides matching TRBD1. Trimming took 4 bases from V and 6 from J; bases not matched to a gene: 5. Per germline, CDR1 MDHEN and CDR2 SYDVKM. The CDR3 has 14 amino acids.

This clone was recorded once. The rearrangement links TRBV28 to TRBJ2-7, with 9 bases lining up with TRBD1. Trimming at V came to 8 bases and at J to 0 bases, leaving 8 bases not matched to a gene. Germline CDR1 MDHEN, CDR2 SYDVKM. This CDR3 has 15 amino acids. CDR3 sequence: CASALDRGTSYEQYF. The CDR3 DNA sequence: TGTGCCAGCGCATTGGACAGGGGAACCTCCTACGAGCAGTACTTC.

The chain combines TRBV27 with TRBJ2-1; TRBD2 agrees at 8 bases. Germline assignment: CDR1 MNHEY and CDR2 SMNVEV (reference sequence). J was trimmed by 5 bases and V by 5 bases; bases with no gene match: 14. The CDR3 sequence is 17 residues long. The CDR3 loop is CASSPEDGRAGDNEQFF. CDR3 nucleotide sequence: TGTGCCAGCAGTCCCGAAGACGGGAGGGCCGGTGACAATGAGCAGTTCTTC.